These T cell receptor beta chains were read from a single sample in a study of blood T cell repertoires in COVID-19. Clones were read by immunoSEQ multiplex PCR, and TCRdb kept only the in-frame ones, dropping some. Counted here are over 250,000 clones, 85% to 90% occurring once; the ten biggest clones make up under 3%. Sequenced sample: PBMCs or T cells enriched from blood (not recorded which). All receptors derive from a woman between 18 and 29 years old who had recovered from COVID-19. Both conserved end residues are part of each CDR3. Fields, in order: D gene, J gene, clone size, V gene, CDR3 DNA, CDR3 protein. D genes are given only for firm matches. Clone size is not always given. Where it is, it says once, few, many or a class for expanded clones.

D: TRBD1; J: TRBJ1-2; size: NA; V: TRBV6-4; DNA: TGTGCCAGCAGTGACCAGACCGGACAGGGCTTCTATGGCTACACCTTC; CDR3: CASSDQTGQGFYGYTF
D: NA; J: TRBJ2-5; size: few; V: TRBV20-1; DNA: TGCAGTGCTGAGCATCAAGAGACCCAGTACTTC; CDR3: CSAEHQETQYF
D: NA; J: TRBJ1-5; size: NA; V: TRBV6-5; DNA: TGTGCCAGCATACCGACTGGGGGGGGCAATCAGCCCCAGCATTTT; CDR3: CASIPTGGGNQPQHF
D: NA; J: TRBJ1-5; size: NA; V: TRBV12-3/TRBV12-4; DNA: TGTGCCAGCAGTCGAGACAGTCAGCCCCAGCATTTT; CDR3: CASSRDSQPQHF
D: TRBD1; J: TRBJ2-7; size: NA; V: TRBV5-1; DNA: TGCGCCAGCAGCTTAGGACCCACGGGACAGACGGTGAAGGAGCAGTACTTC; CDR3: CASSLGPTGQTVKEQYF
D: TRBD1; J: TRBJ1-6; size: NA; V: TRBV7-9; DNA: TGTGCCAGCAGCCGACAGGGTGTCAATAATTCACCCCTCCACTTT; CDR3: CASSRQGVNNSPLHF
D: NA; J: TRBJ1-4; size: NA; V: TRBV5-1; DNA: TGCGCCAGCAGCCTCACGGCGAGGGATCATGAAAAACTGTTTTTT; CDR3: CASSLTARDHEKLFF
D: NA; J: TRBJ1-4; size: NA; V: TRBV29-1; DNA: TGCAGCGTTGATTGGAGGGGAAAACTGTTTTTT; CDR3: CSVDWRGKLFF
D: NA; J: TRBJ1-2; size: NA; V: TRBV29-1; DNA: TGCAGCGATTTGAAGTTGTCAGGGAACTATGGCTACACCTTC; CDR3: CSDLKLSGNYGYTF
D: NA; J: TRBJ1-2; size: NA; V: TRBV2; DNA: TGTGCCAGCAGTGTTCGCCCCACGGTTAACTATGGCTACACCTTC; CDR3: CASSVRPTVNYGYTF
D: TRBD2; J: TRBJ2-7; size: NA; V: TRBV7-8; DNA: TGTGCCAGCAGCCCGGCTCGGGGGGGTGAGCAGTACTTC; CDR3: CASSPARGGEQYF